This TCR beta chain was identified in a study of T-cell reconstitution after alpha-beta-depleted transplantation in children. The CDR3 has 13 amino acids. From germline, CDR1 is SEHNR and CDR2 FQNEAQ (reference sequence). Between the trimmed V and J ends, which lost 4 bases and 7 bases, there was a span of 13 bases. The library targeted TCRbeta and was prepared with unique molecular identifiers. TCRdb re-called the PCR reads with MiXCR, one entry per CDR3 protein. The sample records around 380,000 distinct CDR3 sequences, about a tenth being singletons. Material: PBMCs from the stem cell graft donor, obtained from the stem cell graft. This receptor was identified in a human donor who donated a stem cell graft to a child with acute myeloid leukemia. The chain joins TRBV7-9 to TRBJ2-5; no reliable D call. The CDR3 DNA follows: TGTGCCAGCAGCTCCGTGCGGTCGGGGACCCAGTACTTC. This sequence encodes CASSSVRSGTQYF. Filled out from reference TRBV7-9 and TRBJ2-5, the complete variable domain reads DTGVSQNPRHKITKRGQNVTFRCDPISEHNRLYWYRQTLGQGPEFLTYFQNEAQLEKSRLLSDRFSAERPKGSFSTLEIQRTEQGDSAMYLCASSSVRSGTQYFGPGTRLLVL.